The 10 T cell receptor beta chains in this list originate from one sample, sequenced in a study of cytomegalovirus exposure and HLA in healthy donors. The PCR contained 60 Vbeta and 13 Jbeta primers. The protocol was immunoSEQ multiplex PCR, while the TCRdb copy is restricted to in-frame clones and leaves out a portion. Among 150,000 or so clones, 65% to 85% were seen once, and the ten largest hold 7.1%. Sequencing input: PBMCs. These TCRs come from a man aged 35-49 years in good health and CMV-seropositive.

This rearrangement joins TRBV27 to TRBJ1-1, with 7 nucleotides matching TRBD1. Germline V gene data show CDR1 as MNHEY and CDR2 as SMNVEV (reference sequence). CDR3 length equals 14 residues. V lost 5 bases to trimming and J lost 8 bases; unmatched junction nucleotides: 11. CDR3 region: CASSLNPTGPEAFF. The CDR3 bases are TGTGCCAGCAGTCTTAACCCGACAGGGCCCGAAGCTTTCTTT.

This chain links TRBV14 with TRBJ2-5, with no clear D. The CDR3 has 12 residues. Germline V gene sequence: CDR1 SGHDN, CDR2 FVKESK. V shed 1 base and J shed 5 bases, with 5 bases lying between them. CDR3 sequence (DNA): TGTGCCAGCAGCCAAGTCCGGGAGACCCAGTACTTC. Translated: CASSQVRETQYF.

This clone was picked up a small number of times. This chain joins TRBV6-4 and TRBJ1-2; TRBD1 matches 7 bases. V trimming: 7 bases; J trimming: 7 bases; junction bases outside the gene matches: 18. The CDR3 runs to 16 residues. Looked up from germline, CDR1 is MRHNA and CDR2 is SNTAGT. CDR3 region: CASTPPLGTVWCGYTF. In DNA, the CDR3 is TGTGCCAGCACCCCTCCCTTAGGGACAGTCTGGTGTGGCTACACCTTC.

The chain couples TRBV10-3 to TRBJ2-7; D is possibly TRBD1 (5 bases). This CDR3 region has 13 residues. The germline CDR1 and CDR2 sequences are ENHRY and SYGVKD. Between the trimmed V and J ends, which lost 6 bases and 5 bases, there was a span of 14 bases. The CDR3 nucleotides are TGTGCCATCAGCCAGACAGACTTGGACGAGCAGTACTTC. Translation: CAISQTDLDEQYF.

The rearrangement joins TRBV7-9 to TRBJ2-7; D is unclear. CDR3 length: 13 residues. V lost 7 bases to trimming and J lost 3 bases, with 13 bases between them. Germline V gene data show CDR1 as SEHNR and CDR2 as FQNEAQ (reference sequence). CDR3 DNA sequence: TGTGCCAGCATGCTTGGATCGGGCTACGAGCAGTACTTC. Protein product: CASMLGSGYEQYF.

CDR3 in amino acids: CASSGTRGGYTGELFF. The DNA of the CDR3 is TGTGCCAGCAGCGGAACGCGTGGGGGGTACACCGGGGAGCTGTTTTTT. This chain joins TRBV19 and TRBJ2-2, with D possibly matching TRBD2 (6 bases). With 9 bases removed from V and 3 bases from J, the gap between germline ends came to 20 bases. This CDR3 comprises 16 residues. CDR1 and CDR2 from the germline V gene are LNHDA and SQIVND (reference sequence).

This sequence joins TRBV11-1 and TRBJ1-1, with TRBD1 as a possible D gene (5 bases). Germline values: CDR1 SGHAT, CDR2 FQDESV (reference sequence). V shed 4 bases and J shed 0 bases, with 9 bases lying between them. The CDR3 loop spans 14 amino acids. CDR3 residues: CASSSGLMNTEAFF. CDR3 DNA: TGTGCCAGCAGCTCGGGACTGATGAACACTGAAGCTTTCTTT.

J is TRBJ2-2 and V is TRBV7-2; TRBD2 agrees at 7 bases. The CDR3 covers 16 residues. J lost 4 bases, V lost 2 bases, and 7 bases had no gene match. Germline assignment: CDR1 SGHTA and CDR2 FQGNSA. The CDR3 is CASSLSAGRSTGELFF. The CDR3 region has the DNA TGTGCCAGCAGCTTATCAGCGGGGAGAAGCACCGGGGAGCTGTTTTTT.

The V call is TRBV10-3, the J call TRBJ2-5; 10 nucleotides agree with TRBD2. The CDR3 totals 16 residues. V dropped 4 bases and J dropped 1; count of bases not matched to a gene: 6. Per the germline V gene, CDR1 is ENHRY and CDR2 is SYGVKD. This CDR3 reads CAISGRLAGAQETQYF. In DNA form, the CDR3 reads TGTGCCATCAGTGGGAGGCTAGCGGGGGCCCAAGAGACCCAGTACTTC.

In its sample, this clone was seen many times. The rearrangement uses TRBV4-1 and TRBJ2-1; D perhaps matches TRBD1 (5 bases). Trimming took off 3 bases at V and 0 bases at J, with 12 bases between the two ends. CDR3 size: 16 residues. From germline, CDR1 is MGHRA and CDR2 YSYEKL. Here the CDR3 DNA reads TGCGCCAGCAGCCAGGTGGACATAATCTCCTACAATGAGCAGTTCTTC. Amino acids: CASSQVDIISYNEQFF.